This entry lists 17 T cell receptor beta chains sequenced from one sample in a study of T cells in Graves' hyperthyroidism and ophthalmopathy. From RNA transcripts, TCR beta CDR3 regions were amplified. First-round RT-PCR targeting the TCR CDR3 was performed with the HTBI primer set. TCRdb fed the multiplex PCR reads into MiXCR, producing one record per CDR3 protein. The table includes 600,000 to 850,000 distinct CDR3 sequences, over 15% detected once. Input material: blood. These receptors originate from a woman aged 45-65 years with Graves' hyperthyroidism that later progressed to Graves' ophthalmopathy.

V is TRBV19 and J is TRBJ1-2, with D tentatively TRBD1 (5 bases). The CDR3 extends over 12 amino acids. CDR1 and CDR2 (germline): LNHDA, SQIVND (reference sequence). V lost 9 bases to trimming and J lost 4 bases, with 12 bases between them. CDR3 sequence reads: CARMGRSYGYTF. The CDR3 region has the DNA TGTGCCAGGATGGGGCGCAGCTATGGCTACACCTTC.

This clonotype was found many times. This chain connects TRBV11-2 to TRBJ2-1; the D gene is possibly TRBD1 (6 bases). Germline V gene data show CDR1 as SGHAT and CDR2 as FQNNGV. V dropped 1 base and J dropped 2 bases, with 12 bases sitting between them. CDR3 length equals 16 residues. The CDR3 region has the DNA TGTGCCAGCAGCTTAGCTTTAAGGGACACCTACAATGAGCAGTTCTTC. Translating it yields CASSLALRDTYNEQFF. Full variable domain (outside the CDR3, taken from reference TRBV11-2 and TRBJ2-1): EAGVAQSPRYKIIEKRQSVAFWCNPISGHATLYWYQQILGQGPKLLIQFQNNGVVDDSQLPKDRFSAERLKGVDSTLKIQPAKLEDSAVYLCASSLALRDTYNEQFFGPGTRLTVL.

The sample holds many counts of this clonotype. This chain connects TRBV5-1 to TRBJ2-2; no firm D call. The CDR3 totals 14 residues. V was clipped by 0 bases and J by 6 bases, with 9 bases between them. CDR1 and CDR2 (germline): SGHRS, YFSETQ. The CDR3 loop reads CASSLAVGSGELFF. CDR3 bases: TGCGCCAGCAGCTTGGCTGTGGGGTCCGGGGAGCTGTTTTTT.

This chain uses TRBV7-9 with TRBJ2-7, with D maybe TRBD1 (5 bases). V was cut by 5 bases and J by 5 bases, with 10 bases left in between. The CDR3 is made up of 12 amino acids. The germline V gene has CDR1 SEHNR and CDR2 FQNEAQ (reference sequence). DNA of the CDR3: TGTGCCAGCAGCCGGACATTCCACGAGCAGTACTTC. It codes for CASSRTFHEQYF.

CDR3 nucleotides: TGTGCCAGCAGCAAACTAGCGGGGGACGCTGACAATGAGCAGTTCTTC. Protein product: CASSKLAGDADNEQFF. The rearrangement uses TRBV7-9 and TRBJ2-1; 11 bases map to TRBD2. Unmatched junction bases numbered 8, after V lost 5 bases and J lost 5 bases. CDR1 and CDR2 from the germline V gene are SEHNR and FQNEAQ (reference sequence). This CDR3 has 16 amino acids. Drawing the rest from reference TRBV7-9 and TRBJ2-1, the complete variable domain is DTGVSQNPRHKITKRGQNVTFRCDPISEHNRLYWYRQTLGQGPEFLTYFQNEAQLEKSRLLSDRFSAERPKGSFSTLEIQRTEQGDSAMYLCASSKLAGDADNEQFFGPGTRLTVL.

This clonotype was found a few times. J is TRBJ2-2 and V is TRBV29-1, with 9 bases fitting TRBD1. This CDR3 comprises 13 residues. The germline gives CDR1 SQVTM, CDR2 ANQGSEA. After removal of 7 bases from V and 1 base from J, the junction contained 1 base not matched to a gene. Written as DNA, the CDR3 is TGCAGCGGGGGACAGGGGAACACCGGGGAGCTGTTTTTT. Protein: CSGGQGNTGELFF.

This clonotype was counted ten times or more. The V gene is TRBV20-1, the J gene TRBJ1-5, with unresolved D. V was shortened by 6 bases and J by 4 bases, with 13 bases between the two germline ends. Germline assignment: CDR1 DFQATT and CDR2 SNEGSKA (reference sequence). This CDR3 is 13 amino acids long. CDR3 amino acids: CSAGRSGNQPQHF. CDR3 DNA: TGCAGTGCGGGCCGGTCGGGAAATCAGCCCCAGCATTTT.

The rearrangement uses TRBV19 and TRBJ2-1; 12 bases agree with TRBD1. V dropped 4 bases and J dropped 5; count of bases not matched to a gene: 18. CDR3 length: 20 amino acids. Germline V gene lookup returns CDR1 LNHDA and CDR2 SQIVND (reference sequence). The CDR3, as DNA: TGTGCCAGTAGTAATTGGGACAGGGGGCGCGGGCCCCATCACGACAATGAGCAGTTCTTC. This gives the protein CASSNWDRGRGPHHDNEQFF.

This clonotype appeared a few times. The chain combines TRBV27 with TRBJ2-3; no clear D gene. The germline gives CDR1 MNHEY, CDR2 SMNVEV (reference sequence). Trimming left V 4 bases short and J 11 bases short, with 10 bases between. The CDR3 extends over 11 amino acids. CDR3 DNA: TGTGCCAGCAGTTCCTTAGCCGGGCAGTATTTT. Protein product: CASSSLAGQYF.

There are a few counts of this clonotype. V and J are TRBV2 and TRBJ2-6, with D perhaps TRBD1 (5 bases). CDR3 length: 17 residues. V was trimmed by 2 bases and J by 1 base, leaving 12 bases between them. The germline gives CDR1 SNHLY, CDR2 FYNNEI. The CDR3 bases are TGTGCCAGCAGTGAAATGTCAGGGCGGTCTGGGGCCAACGTCCTGACTTTC. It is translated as CASSEMSGRSGANVLTF.

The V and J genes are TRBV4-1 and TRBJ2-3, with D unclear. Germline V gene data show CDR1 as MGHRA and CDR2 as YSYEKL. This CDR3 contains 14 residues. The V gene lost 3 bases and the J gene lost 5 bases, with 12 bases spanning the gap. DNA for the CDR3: TGCGCCAGCAGCCAGCTCACCGTGGGAGATACGCAGTATTTT. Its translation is CASSQLTVGDTQYF.

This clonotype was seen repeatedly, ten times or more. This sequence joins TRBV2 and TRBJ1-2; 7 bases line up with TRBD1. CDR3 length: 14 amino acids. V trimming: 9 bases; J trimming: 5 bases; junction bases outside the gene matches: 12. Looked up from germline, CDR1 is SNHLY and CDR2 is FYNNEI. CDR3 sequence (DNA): TGTGCCAGTCCCAAGACAGGGACTGAGTATGGCTACACCTTC. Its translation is CASPKTGTEYGYTF. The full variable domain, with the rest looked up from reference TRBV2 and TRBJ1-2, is EPEVTQTPSHQVTQMGQEVILRCVPISNHLYFYWYRQILGQKVEFLVSFYNNEISEKSEIFDDQFSVERPDGSNFTLKIRSTKLEDSAMYFCASPKTGTEYGYTFGSGTRLTVV.

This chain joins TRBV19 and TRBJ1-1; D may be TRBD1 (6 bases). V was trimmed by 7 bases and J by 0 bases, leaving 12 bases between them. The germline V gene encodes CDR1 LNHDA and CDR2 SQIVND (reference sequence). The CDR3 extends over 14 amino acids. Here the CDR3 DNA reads TGTGCCAGTATCCCTCAGGGGATGAACACTGAAGCTTTCTTT. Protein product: CASIPQGMNTEAFF. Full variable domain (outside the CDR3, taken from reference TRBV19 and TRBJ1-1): DGGITQSPKYLFRKEGQNVTLSCEQNLNHDAMYWYRQDPGQGLRLIYYSQIVNDFQKGDIAEGYSVSREKKESFPLTVTSAQKNPTAFYLCASIPQGMNTEAFFGQGTRLTVV.

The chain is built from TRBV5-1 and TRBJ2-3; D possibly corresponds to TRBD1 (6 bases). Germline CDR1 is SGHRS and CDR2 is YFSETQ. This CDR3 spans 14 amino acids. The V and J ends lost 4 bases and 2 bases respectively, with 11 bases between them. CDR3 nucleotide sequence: TGCGCCAGCAGCGGTACAGGGACCACAGATACGCAGTATTTT. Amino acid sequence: CASSGTGTTDTQYF.

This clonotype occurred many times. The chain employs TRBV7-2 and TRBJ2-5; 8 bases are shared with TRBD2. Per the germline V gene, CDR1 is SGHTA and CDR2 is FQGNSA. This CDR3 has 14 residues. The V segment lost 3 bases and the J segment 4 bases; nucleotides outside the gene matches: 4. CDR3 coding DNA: TGTGCCAGCAGCTTCGTGCGGGGGGTAGAGACCCAGTACTTC. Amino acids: CASSFVRGVETQYF.

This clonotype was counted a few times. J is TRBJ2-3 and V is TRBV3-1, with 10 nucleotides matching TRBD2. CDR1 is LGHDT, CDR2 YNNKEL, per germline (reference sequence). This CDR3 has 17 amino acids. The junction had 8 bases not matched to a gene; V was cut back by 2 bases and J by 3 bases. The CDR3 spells CASSQFRERGGTDTQYF. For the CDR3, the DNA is TGTGCCAGCAGCCAATTTCGGGAGCGGGGGGGAACAGATACGCAGTATTTT.

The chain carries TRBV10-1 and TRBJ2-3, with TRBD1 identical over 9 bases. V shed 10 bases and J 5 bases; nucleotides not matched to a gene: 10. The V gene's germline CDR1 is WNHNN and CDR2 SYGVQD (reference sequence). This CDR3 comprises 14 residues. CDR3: CATALGQGGDTQYF. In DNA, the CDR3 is TGCGCCACCGCCCTGGGACAGGGAGGAGATACGCAGTATTTT.